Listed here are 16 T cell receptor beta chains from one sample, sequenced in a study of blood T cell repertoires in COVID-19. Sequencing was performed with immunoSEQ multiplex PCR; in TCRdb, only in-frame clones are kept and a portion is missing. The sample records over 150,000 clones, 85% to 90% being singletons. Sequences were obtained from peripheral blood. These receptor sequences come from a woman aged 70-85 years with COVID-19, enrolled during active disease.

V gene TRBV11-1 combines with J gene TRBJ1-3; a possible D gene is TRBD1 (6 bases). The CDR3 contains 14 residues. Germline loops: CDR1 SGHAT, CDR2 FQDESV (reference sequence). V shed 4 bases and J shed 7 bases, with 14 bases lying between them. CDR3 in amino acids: CASSSGVADNTIYF. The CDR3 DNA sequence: TGTGCCAGCAGCTCAGGGGTGGCGGACAACACCATATATTTT.

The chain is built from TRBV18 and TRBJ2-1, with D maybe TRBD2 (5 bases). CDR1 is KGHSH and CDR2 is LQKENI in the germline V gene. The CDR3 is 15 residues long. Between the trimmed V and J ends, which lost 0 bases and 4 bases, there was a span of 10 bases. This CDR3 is CASSPPTGVYNEQFF. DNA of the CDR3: TGTGCCAGCTCACCACCGACCGGGGTTTACAATGAGCAGTTCTTC. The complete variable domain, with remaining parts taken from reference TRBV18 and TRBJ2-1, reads NAGVMQNPRHLVRRRGQEARLRCSPMKGHSHVYWYRQLPEEGLKFMVYLQKENIIDESGMPKERFSAEFPKEGPSILRIQQVVRGDSAAYFCASSPPTGVYNEQFFGPGTRLTVL.

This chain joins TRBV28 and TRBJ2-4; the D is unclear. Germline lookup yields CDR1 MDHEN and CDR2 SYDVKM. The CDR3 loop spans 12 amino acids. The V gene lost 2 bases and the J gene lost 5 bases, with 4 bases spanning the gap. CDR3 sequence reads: CASSLTENIQYF. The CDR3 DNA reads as TGTGCCAGCAGTTTAACGGAAAACATTCAGTACTTC.

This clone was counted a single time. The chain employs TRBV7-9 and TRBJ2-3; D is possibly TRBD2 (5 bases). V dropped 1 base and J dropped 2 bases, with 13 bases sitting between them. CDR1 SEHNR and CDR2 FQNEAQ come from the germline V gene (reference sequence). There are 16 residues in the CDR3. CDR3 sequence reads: CASSLGVGVLTDTQYF. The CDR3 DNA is TGTGCCAGCAGCTTAGGTGTGGGAGTGCTCACAGATACGCAGTATTTT.

CDR3 DNA: TGTGCCAGTAGCGAGAAGGGGTACCAAGAGACCCAGTACTTC. Its protein product is CASSEKGYQETQYF. The genes are TRBV19 and TRBJ2-5, with D possibly being TRBD1 (5 bases). CDR3 length: 14 amino acids. The germline V and J ends were trimmed by 6 bases and 0 bases, with 11 bases remaining between them. Germline V gene sequence: CDR1 LNHDA, CDR2 SQIVND (reference sequence). Full variable domain (missing parts from reference TRBV19 and TRBJ2-5): DGGITQSPKYLFRKEGQNVTLSCEQNLNHDAMYWYRQDPGQGLRLIYYSQIVNDFQKGDIAEGYSVSREKKESFPLTVTSAQKNPTAFYLCASSEKGYQETQYFGPGTRLLVL.

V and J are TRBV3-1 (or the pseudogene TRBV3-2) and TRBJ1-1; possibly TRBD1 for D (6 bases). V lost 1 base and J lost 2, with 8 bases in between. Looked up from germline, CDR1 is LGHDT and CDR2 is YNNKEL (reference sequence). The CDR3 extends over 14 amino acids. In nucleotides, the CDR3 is TGTGCCAGCAGCCAAGCGGACAGAAACACTGAAGCTTTCTTT. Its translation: CASSQADRNTEAFF.

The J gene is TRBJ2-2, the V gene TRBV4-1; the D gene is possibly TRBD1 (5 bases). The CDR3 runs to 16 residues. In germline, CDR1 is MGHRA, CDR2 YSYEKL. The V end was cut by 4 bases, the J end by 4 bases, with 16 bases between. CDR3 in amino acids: CASSRPAGMITGELFF. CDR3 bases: TGCGCCAGCAGCCGGCCAGCAGGGATGATCACCGGGGAGCTGTTTTTT.

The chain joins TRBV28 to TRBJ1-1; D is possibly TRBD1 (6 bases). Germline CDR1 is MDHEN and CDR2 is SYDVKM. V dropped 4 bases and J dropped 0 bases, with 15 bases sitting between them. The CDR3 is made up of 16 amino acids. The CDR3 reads CASSSGVRGMNTEAFF. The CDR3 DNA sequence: TGTGCCAGCAGTTCAGGGGTAAGGGGCATGAACACTGAAGCTTTCTTT.

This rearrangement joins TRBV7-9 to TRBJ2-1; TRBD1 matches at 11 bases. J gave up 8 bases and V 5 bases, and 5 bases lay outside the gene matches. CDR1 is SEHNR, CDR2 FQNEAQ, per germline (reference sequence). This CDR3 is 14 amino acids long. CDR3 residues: CASSPGQGAHEQFF. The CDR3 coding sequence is TGTGCCAGCAGCCCTGGACAGGGGGCGCATGAGCAGTTCTTC.

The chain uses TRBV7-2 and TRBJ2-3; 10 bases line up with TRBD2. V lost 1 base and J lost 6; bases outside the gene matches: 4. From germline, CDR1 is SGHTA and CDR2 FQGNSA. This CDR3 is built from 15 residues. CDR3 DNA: TGTGCCAGCAGCTTAGGTAGACTAGCGGGCGATACGCAGTATTTT. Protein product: CASSLGRLAGDTQYF.

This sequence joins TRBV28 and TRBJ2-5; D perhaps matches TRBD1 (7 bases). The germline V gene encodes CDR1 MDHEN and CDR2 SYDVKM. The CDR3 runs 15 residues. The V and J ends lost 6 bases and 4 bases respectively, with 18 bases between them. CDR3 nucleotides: TGTGCCAGCAGCACACAGGGGTCGGGGGCAGAGACCCAGTACTTC. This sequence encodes CASSTQGSGAETQYF.

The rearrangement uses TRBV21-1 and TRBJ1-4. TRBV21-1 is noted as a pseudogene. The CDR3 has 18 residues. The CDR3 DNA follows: TGTGCCAGCAGCAAACGCCCCCCCGGGTCAGAGTCTAATGAAAAACTGTTTTTT. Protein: CASSKRPPGSESNEKLFF.

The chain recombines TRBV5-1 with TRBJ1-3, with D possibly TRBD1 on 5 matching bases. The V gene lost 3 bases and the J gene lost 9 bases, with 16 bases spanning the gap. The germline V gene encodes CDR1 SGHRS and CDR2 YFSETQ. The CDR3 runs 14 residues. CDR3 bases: TGCGCCAGCAGCTCGGAACCCCCAGGGCGCACCATATATTTT. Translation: CASSSEPPGRTIYF.

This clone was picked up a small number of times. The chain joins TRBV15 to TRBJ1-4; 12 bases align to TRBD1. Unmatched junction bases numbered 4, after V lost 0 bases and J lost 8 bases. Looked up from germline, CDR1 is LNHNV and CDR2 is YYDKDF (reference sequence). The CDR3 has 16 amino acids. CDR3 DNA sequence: TGTGCCACCAGCAGAGATACCGGGACAGGGGGCGAAAAACTGTTTTTT. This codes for CATSRDTGTGGEKLFF.

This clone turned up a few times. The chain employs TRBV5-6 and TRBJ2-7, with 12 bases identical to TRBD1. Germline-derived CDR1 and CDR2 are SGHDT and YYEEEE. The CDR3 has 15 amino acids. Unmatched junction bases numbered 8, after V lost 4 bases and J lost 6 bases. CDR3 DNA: TGTGCCAGCAGCCTTTACGGGACAGGGGGCGGCGAGCAGTACTTC. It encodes CASSLYGTGGGEQYF.

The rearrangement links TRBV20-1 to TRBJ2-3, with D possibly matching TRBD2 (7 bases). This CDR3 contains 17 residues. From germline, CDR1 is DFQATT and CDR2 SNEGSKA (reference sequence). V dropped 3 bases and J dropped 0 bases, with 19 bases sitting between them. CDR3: CSASGAGAVLSTDTQYF. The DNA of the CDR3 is TGCAGTGCTAGTGGGGCGGGGGCCGTACTTAGCACAGATACGCAGTATTTT.